This record concerns one TCR beta chain sequence. The target antigen is unknown. This sample was taken from a study of Tregs in tolerant kidney transplant recipients. The protocol was immunoSEQ multiplex PCR, while the TCRdb copy is restricted to in-frame clones and leaves out a portion. The sample contains roughly 4,200 clones, 45% to 70% of which appear only once. The V gene's germline CDR1 is ENHRY and CDR2 SYGVKD. V lost 0 bases and J 6 bases, leaving 6 bases between the germline ends. The CDR3 runs 12 residues. Whole-study findings and limits: This study did not directly address biological reproducibility. The most relevant donor-specific Treg TCRbeta repertoire apparently came from expansion with activated donor B cells. Findings come from small patient numbers and require larger validation.

Sequencing was carried out using CD8+ T cells from blood cultured with allogeneic cells. The sequence derives from a human donor in good health. The rearrangement links TRBV10-3 to TRBJ2-7; no definite D call. The CDR3 reads CAISESVTEQYF. The CDR3 DNA reads as TGTGCCATCAGTGAGTCTGTCACCGAGCAGTACTTC.